Shown below are 26 T cell receptor beta chains from a single sample sequenced in a study of cytomegalovirus exposure and HLA in healthy donors. The PCR ran on 60 Vbeta and 13 Jbeta primers. Libraries were prepared by immunoSEQ multiplex PCR; TCRdb keeps only in-frame clonotypes and omits some of them. The sample records fewer than 45,000 clones, less than 85% being singletons. What was sequenced was PBMCs. These receptors came from a woman in her twenties or thirties in good health and CMV-seropositive.

The V call is TRBV6-5, the J call TRBJ1-2; 8 bases match TRBD1. Trimming removed 0 bases from V and 14 bases from J; junction bases left unmatched: 17. Per the germline V gene, CDR1 is MNHEY and CDR2 is SVGAGI. The CDR3 extends over 16 amino acids. This CDR3 reads CASSYSRQGKISARTF. DNA for the CDR3: TGTGCCAGCAGTTACTCCAGACAGGGGAAAATTTCAGCACGGACCTTC.

The chain couples TRBV7-2 to TRBJ1-4; D is unresolved. V lost 10 bases and J 0 bases, leaving 12 bases between the germline ends. Germline V gene sequence: CDR1 SGHTA, CDR2 FQGNSA. The CDR3 is 14 residues long. The CDR3 region has the DNA TGTGCCACCTCCGAGATCTCAACTAATGAAAAACTGTTTTTT. Residues: CATSEISTNEKLFF. Full variable domain (remainder filled in from reference TRBV7-2 and TRBJ1-4): GAGVSQSPSNKVTEKGKDVELRCDPISGHTALYWYRQSLGQGLEFLIYFQGNSAPDKSGLPSDRFSAERTGGSVSTLTIQRTQQEDSAVYLCATSEISTNEKLFFGSGTQLSVL.

CDR3 residues: CASSLYRESGELFF. DNA of the CDR3: TGTGCCAGCAGTTTATATCGGGAATCCGGGGAGCTGTTTTTT. The rearrangement links TRBV27 to TRBJ2-2, with D possibly TRBD2 on 5 matching bases. The CDR3 is 14 residues long. Per the germline V gene, CDR1 is MNHEY and CDR2 is SMNVEV (reference sequence). V was pared by 1 base and J by 6 bases, with 9 bases between.

This sequence joins TRBV7-2 and TRBJ1-2, with D possibly being TRBD1 (6 bases). V lost 1 base, J lost 10 bases, and 16 bases lay in between. This CDR3 has 14 amino acids. Germline loops: CDR1 SGHTA, CDR2 FQGNSA. The CDR3 spells CASSLDPGGGHYTF. The CDR3, as DNA: TGTGCCAGCAGCTTAGACCCCGGCGGGGGGCACTACACCTTC.

V usage is TRBV27 and J usage is TRBJ2-2, with no clear D. CDR1 is MNHEY, CDR2 SMNVEV, per germline (reference sequence). The CDR3 spans 13 residues. Trimming pared 6 bases from V and 6 bases from J, leaving 11 bases between. The CDR3 sequence: CASSYQVPGELFF. In nucleotides, the CDR3 is TGTGCCAGCAGCTATCAGGTTCCCGGGGAGCTGTTTTTT.

This clone appeared a single time. The chain links TRBV2 to TRBJ1-2; D not resolved. CDR1 is SNHLY and CDR2 is FYNNEI in the germline V gene. The CDR3 length is 14 residues. V was trimmed by 7 bases and J by 2 bases, leaving 14 bases between them. CDR3: CASTAISINYGYTF. The CDR3 region has the DNA TGTGCCAGCACAGCGATATCTATAAACTATGGCTACACCTTC.

This clone was found a few times. The chain combines TRBV6-5 with TRBJ1-2; 7 bases agree with TRBD1. The CDR3 is 15 amino acids. Losses at the gene ends were 8 bases for V and 5 bases for J; bases not matched to a gene: 14. In germline, CDR1 is MNHEY, CDR2 SVGAGI. CDR3 region: CASYSSGGVRYGYTF. The CDR3, as DNA: TGTGCCAGCTATAGCTCAGGGGGTGTTCGGTATGGCTACACCTTC.

J is TRBJ1-4 and V is TRBV6-6; D remains ambiguous. Per the germline V gene, CDR1 is MNHNY and CDR2 is SVGAGI (reference sequence). The CDR3 spans 15 residues. The V end lost 4 bases, the J end lost 8 bases, and 17 bases lay between the germline ends. The CDR3 DNA is TGTGCCAGCAGTTCACGGGGTCTAAGCGGAGAAAAACTGTTTTTT. Amino acids: CASSSRGLSGEKLFF.

This clone was counted only a few times. The rearrangement joins TRBV5-4 to TRBJ2-2, with TRBD1 matching over 7 bases. Looked up from germline, CDR1 is SGHNT and CDR2 is YYREEE (reference sequence). V gave up 4 bases and J gave up 7 bases; unmatched junction bases: 13. This CDR3 has 16 amino acids. CDR3 coding DNA: TGTGCCAGCAGCCCGGCCAGGGGGACGACTCGCGGGGAGCTGTTTTTT. Amino acids: CASSPARGTTRGELFF.

V is TRBV2 and J is TRBJ1-3, with 9 bases aligning to TRBD1. With V trimmed by 11 bases and J by 0 bases, 5 bases remained unmatched. Germline V gene lookup returns CDR1 SNHLY and CDR2 FYNNEI. The CDR3 has 14 amino acids. CDR3 in DNA: TGTGCCGGGGGACAGGGTACCTCTGGAAACACCATATATTTT. Residues: CAGGQGTSGNTIYF.

This clone was detected only once. The chain combines TRBV4-1 with TRBJ1-2; no firm D call. Trimming stripped 1 base from V and 8 bases from J, with 11 bases between. Germline V CDR1 and CDR2: MGHRA, YSYEKL. The CDR3 has 13 amino acids. CDR3 protein: CASSQAVFVGYTF. Written as DNA, the CDR3 is TGCGCCAGCAGCCAAGCGGTCTTCGTCGGCTACACCTTC.

This clone was detected only a few times. This rearrangement joins TRBV4-1 to TRBJ2-7; perhaps TRBD2 as D (6 bases). The CDR3 has 16 amino acids. Germline V CDR1 and CDR2: MGHRA, YSYEKL. V was pared by 3 bases and J by 1 base, with 16 bases between. CDR3 bases: TGCGCCAGCAGCCAGATGGCGGGGCCCACATCCTACGAGCAGTACTTC. Translating it yields CASSQMAGPTSYEQYF.

The chain recombines TRBV7-9 with TRBJ2-1; TRBD2 matches at 9 bases. The J segment lost 10 bases and the V segment lost 5 bases, leaving 6 bases of the junction unmatched. The germline gives CDR1 SEHNR, CDR2 FQNEAQ (reference sequence). CDR3 size: 13 residues. CDR3 DNA: TGTGCCAGCAGCCGTACCAGCGGGGGGGAGCAGTTCTTC. Protein product: CASSRTSGGEQFF. The full variable domain, in which reference TRBV7-9 and TRBJ2-1 provide the parts outside the CDR3, is DTGVSQNPRHKITKRGQNVTFRCDPISEHNRLYWYRQTLGQGPEFLTYFQNEAQLEKSRLLSDRFSAERPKGSFSTLEIQRTEQGDSAMYLCASSRTSGGEQFFGPGTRLTVL.

This rearrangement joins TRBV29-1 to TRBJ2-3; the D gene is possibly TRBD1 (6 bases). Germline CDR1 reads SQVTM; CDR2 reads ANQGSEA. The CDR3 consists of 15 residues. V was trimmed by 4 bases and J by 0 bases, leaving 14 bases between them. The CDR3 DNA sequence: TGCAGCGTTGCGGACCCAGACAGGAGCACAGATACGCAGTATTTT. The encoded protein is CSVADPDRSTDTQYF.

This clone occurred a few times. The rearrangement uses TRBV6-4 and TRBJ2-3; 12 bases line up with TRBD2. The CDR3 contains 14 residues. Germline V gene data show CDR1 as MRHNA and CDR2 as SNTAGT. J gave up 4 bases and V 4 bases, and 0 bases lay outside the gene matches. CDR3 coding DNA: TGTGCCAGCAGTGGACTAGCGGGGGCAGATACGCAGTATTTT. Its translation is CASSGLAGADTQYF.

This chain links TRBV27 with TRBJ2-1, with 9 bases matching TRBD2. V trimming: 6 bases; J trimming: 3 bases; junction bases outside the gene matches: 9. The CDR3 runs 16 residues. Germline V gene sequence: CDR1 MNHEY, CDR2 SMNVEV (reference sequence). CDR3 sequence reads: CASREYSGGVYNEQFF. DNA for the CDR3: TGTGCCAGCAGAGAATATAGCGGGGGTGTCTACAATGAGCAGTTCTTC.

V usage is TRBV11-2 and J usage is TRBJ1-2; D is possibly TRBD1 (5 bases). Germline loops: CDR1 SGHAT, CDR2 FQNNGV. Trimming cost V 1 base and J 0 bases, with 15 bases left between them. CDR3 length: 17 residues. The CDR3 sequence is CASSLGWGGLANYGYTF. CDR3 DNA: TGTGCCAGCAGCTTAGGTTGGGGGGGACTAGCTAACTATGGCTACACCTTC.

V gene TRBV5-8 combines with J gene TRBJ1-5; D is unclear. Trimming stripped 4 bases from V and 5 bases from J, with 13 bases between. This CDR3 has 14 residues. CDR1 and CDR2 from the germline V gene are SGHTS and YDEGEE. The CDR3 DNA is TGTGCCAGCAGCGGCGGCACCTACCATCAGCCCCAGCATTTT. Translation: CASSGGTYHQPQHF.

The chain links TRBV2 to TRBJ2-7; D ambiguous. This CDR3 comprises 13 residues. With 7 bases removed from V and 2 bases from J, the gap between germline ends came to 12 bases. Germline V gene data show CDR1 as SNHLY and CDR2 as FYNNEI. The DNA for the CDR3 is TGTGCCAGCATATTCGGGTTTCCCTACGAGCAGTACTTC. Translating it yields CASIFGFPYEQYF.

This chain links TRBV7-2 with TRBJ1-2; possible D gene TRBD1, 6 bases. This CDR3 is 14 amino acids long. V lost 9 bases and J 2 bases, leaving 16 bases between the germline ends. Germline values: CDR1 SGHTA, CDR2 FQGNSA. The CDR3 sequence: CASAPQGTNYGYTF. DNA for the CDR3: TGTGCCAGTGCCCCCCAGGGGACCAACTATGGCTACACCTTC.

The V and J genes are TRBV2 and TRBJ2-3; no reliable D call. Germline loops: CDR1 SNHLY, CDR2 FYNNEI. The CDR3 runs to 12 residues. Trimming shortened V by 5 bases and J by 4 bases, and 7 bases separated the two germline ends. The CDR3 region is CASSTASDTQYF. CDR3 bases: TGTGCCAGCAGTACTGCTTCAGATACGCAGTATTTT.

This clone has just one count. This chain connects TRBV6-5 to TRBJ2-7; tentatively, D is TRBD1 (6 bases). CDR3 size: 13 residues. V gave up 5 bases and J gave up 6 bases, with 14 bases separating them. Germline V gene lookup returns CDR1 MNHEY and CDR2 SVGAGI. The CDR3 nucleotides read TGTGCCAGCAGTACAGGGACCCCCCGCGAGCAGTACTTC. This sequence encodes CASSTGTPREQYF.

The chain combines TRBV5-5 with TRBJ2-1, with D maybe TRBD2 (5 bases). Trimming removed 4 bases at V and 1 base at J, with 9 bases between. The CDR3 extends over 14 amino acids. Germline V gene sequence: CDR1 SGHKS, CDR2 YYEKEE (reference sequence). The CDR3 sequence is CASSRPGSYNEQFF. For the CDR3, the DNA is TGTGCCAGCAGCCGGCCGGGGTCCTACAATGAGCAGTTCTTC.

The rearrangement uses TRBV30 and TRBJ2-5; maybe TRBD2 (6 bases). The tail of the sequence fits TRBJ2-7 better, so the J call may be wrong. The CDR3 spans 13 residues. From germline, CDR1 is GTSNPN and CDR2 SVGIG (reference sequence). The CDR3 sequence is CAWSQGGSYEQYF. The DNA of the CDR3 is TGTGCCTGGAGTCAGGGAGGCTCCTACGAGCAGTACTTC.

This chain connects TRBV27 to TRBJ2-7; D possibly corresponds to TRBD1 (5 bases). This CDR3 has 16 residues. Germline assignment: CDR1 MNHEY and CDR2 SMNVEV (reference sequence). Trimming removed 5 bases from V and 0 bases from J, with 17 bases in between. CDR3 amino acids: CASSRKTATLSYEQYF. Here the CDR3 DNA reads TGTGCCAGCAGTAGAAAGACAGCTACTCTCTCCTACGAGCAGTACTTC.

The chain has TRBV7-8 and TRBJ1-4; D not certain. Trimming removed 3 bases from V and 10 bases from J, with 15 bases in between. This CDR3 comprises 14 residues. Germline CDR1 is SGHVS and CDR2 is FQNEAQ. For the CDR3, the DNA is TGTGCCAGCAGCTTTGGCCTCGAAGGCGGAAAACTGTTTTTT. This gives the protein CASSFGLEGGKLFF.